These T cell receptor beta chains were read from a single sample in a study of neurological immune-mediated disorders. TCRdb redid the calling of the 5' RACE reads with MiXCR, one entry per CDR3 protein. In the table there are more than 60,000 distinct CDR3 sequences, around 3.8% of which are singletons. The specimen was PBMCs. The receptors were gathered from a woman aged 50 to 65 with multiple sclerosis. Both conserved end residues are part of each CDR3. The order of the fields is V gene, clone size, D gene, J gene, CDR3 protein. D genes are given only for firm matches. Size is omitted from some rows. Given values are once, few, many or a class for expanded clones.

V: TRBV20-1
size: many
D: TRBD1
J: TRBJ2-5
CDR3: CSARGQGARETQYF

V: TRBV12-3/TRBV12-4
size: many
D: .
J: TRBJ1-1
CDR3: CASSSPLFRGAFF

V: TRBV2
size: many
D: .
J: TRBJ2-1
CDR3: CASSERLVGSNEQFF

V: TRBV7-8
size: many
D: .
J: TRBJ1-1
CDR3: CASSAGRQNTEAFF

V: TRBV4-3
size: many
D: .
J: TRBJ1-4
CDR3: CASSQGIGTNEKLFF

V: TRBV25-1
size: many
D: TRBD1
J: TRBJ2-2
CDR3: CASSDGTGEAGELFF

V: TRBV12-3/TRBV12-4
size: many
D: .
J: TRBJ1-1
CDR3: CASSWDTLNTEAFF

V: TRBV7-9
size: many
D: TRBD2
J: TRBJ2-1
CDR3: CASSLEERLAGLRYEQFF

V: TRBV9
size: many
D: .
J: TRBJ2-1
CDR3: CASSPRDGGAGVEQFF

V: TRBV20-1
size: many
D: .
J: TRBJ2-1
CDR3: CSALRYRVHNEQFF

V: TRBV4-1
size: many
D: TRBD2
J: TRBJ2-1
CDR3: CASSQEAAVGGRDEQFF

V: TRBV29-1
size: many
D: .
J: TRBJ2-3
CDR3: CSVDKGSTDTQYF

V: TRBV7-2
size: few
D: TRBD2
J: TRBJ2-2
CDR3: CASSSLAGVPGELFF

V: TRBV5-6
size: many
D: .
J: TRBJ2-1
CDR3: CASSLDGVPYNEQFF

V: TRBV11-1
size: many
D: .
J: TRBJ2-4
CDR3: CASSFGESSAKNIQYF

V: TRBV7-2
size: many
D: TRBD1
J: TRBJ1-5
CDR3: CASSLAGGQGGQQPQHF

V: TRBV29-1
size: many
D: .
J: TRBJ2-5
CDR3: CSVRDTPAETQYF

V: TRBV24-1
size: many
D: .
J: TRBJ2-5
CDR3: CATSDLTGTETQYF

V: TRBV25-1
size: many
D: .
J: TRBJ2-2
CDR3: CASSERRGELFF

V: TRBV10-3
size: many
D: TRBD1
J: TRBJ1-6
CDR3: CAISPGTGIHSPLNF

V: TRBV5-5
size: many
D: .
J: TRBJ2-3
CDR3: CASSSESSTDTQYF

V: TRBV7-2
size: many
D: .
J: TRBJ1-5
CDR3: CASSSSGEPQHF

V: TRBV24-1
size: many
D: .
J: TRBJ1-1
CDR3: CATSDWGDTEAFF

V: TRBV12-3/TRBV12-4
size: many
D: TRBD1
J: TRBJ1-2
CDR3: CASSARDRDNGYTF

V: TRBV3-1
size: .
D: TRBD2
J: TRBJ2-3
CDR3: CASSETSGTDTQYF

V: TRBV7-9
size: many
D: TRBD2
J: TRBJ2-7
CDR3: CASRGPLRTSGSGEQYF

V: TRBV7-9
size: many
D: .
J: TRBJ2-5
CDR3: CASSPAGNQETQYF

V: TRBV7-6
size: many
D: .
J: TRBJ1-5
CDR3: CASSLEWNQPQNF

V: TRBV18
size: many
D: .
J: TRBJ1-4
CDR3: CASSPPNLQSEKLFF

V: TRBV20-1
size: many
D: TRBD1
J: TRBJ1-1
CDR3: CAEKDRGAEAFF

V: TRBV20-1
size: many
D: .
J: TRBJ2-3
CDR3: CSVQSRADTQYF

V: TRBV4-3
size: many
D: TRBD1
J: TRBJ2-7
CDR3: CASSLSTGEAYEQYF

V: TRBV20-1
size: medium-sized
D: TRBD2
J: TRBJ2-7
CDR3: CSARDRLAGGHYEQYF

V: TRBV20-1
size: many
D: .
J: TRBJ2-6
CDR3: CSASSGSGANVLTF

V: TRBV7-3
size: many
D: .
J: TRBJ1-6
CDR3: CASSLLGGNTPLHF

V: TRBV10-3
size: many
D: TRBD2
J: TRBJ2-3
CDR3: CAISESPMGVAGPDTQYF

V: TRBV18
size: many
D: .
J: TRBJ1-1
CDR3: CASSPPVGTEAFF

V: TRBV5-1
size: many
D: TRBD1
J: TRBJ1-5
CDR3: CASSLEGTGNQPQHF

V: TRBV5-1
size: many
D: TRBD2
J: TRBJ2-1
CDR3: CASSFGTSAFLLYNEQFF

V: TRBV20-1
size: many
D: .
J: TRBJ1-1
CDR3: CSAHTHSNTEAFF

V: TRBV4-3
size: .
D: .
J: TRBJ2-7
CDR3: CANSQDRSGTTYEQYF

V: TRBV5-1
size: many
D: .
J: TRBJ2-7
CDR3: CASSPRDISEQYF

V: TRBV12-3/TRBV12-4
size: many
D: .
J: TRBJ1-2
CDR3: CASSARGLRDYGYTF

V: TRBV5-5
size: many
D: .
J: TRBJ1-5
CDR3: CASSPGTTRDQPQHF

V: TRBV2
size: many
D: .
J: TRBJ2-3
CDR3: CASSEELTQYF

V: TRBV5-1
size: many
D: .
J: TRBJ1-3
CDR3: CASSSGPSSGNTIYF

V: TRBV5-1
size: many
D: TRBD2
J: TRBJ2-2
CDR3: CASSLLPSGRAANTGELFF

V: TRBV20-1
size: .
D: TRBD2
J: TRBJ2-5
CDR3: CSARIAGANQETQYF

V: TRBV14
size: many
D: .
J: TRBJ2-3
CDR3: CASSLRPDTQYF